This passage covers 27 T cell receptor beta chains from one sample sequenced in a study of T cell repertoires in cytomegalovirus infection. No antigen is known for these receptors. TCRdb re-analysed the reads in MiXCR, keeping a single row per CDR3 protein. The sample has some 920,000 distinct CDR3 sequences; roughly 30% are singletons. Sequencing was performed on cultured CD8+ T cells from PBMCs, taken from culture after CMV antigen stimulation. Receptor source: a human donor in good health (CMV status not recorded). Some clones in this sample may be carry-over from other donors' samples.

This clonotype has a count of ten or more. V usage is TRBV7-2 and J usage is TRBJ2-1; D may match TRBD1 or TRBD2 (6 bases each). The CDR3 length is 16 residues. Germline V gene sequence: CDR1 SGHTA, CDR2 FQGNSA. V lost 4 bases and J 2 bases, leaving 15 bases between the germline ends. CDR3 bases: TGTGCCAGCAGCTATGGTGGGGGGCACCCCTACAATGAGCAGTTCTTC. Translation gives CASSYGGGHPYNEQFF.

The V gene is TRBV28, the J gene TRBJ2-1, with 7 bases matching TRBD1. Losses at the gene ends were 3 bases for V and 8 bases for J; bases not matched to a gene: 10. Germline V gives CDR1 MDHEN, CDR2 SYDVKM. This CDR3 has 15 amino acids. The CDR3 sequence is CASSFGSDRDDEQFF. The CDR3 DNA sequence: TGTGCCAGCAGTTTCGGTTCAGACAGGGATGATGAGCAGTTCTTC. Drawing the rest from reference TRBV28 and TRBJ2-1, the complete variable domain is DVKVTQSSRYLVKRTGEKVFLECVQDMDHENMFWYRQDPGLGLRLIYFSYDVKMKEKGDIPEGYSVSREKKERFSLILESASTNQTSMYLCASSFGSDRDDEQFFGPGTRLTVL.

V gene TRBV7-8 combines with J gene TRBJ2-2, with 10 nucleotides matching TRBD2. With 4 bases clipped from V and 1 base from J, the junction kept 6 bases outside the gene matches. CDR1 is SGHVS, CDR2 FQNEAQ, per germline. The CDR3 covers 17 residues. The CDR3 region is CASSSLVAGGNTGELFF. The CDR3 DNA follows: TGTGCCAGCAGCTCCCTAGTAGCGGGGGGGAACACCGGGGAGCTGTTTTTT.

This clonotype showed up just a few times. This chain joins TRBV27 and TRBJ1-1; no reliable D call. Germline lookup yields CDR1 MNHEY and CDR2 SMNVEV (reference sequence). The CDR3 sequence is 14 residues long. Trimming removed 4 bases at V and 1 base at J, with 10 bases between. CDR3 protein: CASSYGVENTEAFF. CDR3 DNA: TGTGCCAGCAGTTATGGGGTAGAGAACACTGAAGCTTTCTTT.

This chain connects TRBV4-1 to TRBJ2-7, with TRBD1 identical over 7 bases. Per germline, CDR1 MGHRA and CDR2 YSYEKL. The junction had 5 bases not matched to a gene; V was cut back by 3 bases and J by 9 bases. This CDR3 spans 12 amino acids. CDR3 protein: CASSHTGDGQYF. Here the CDR3 DNA reads TGCGCCAGCAGCCATACAGGGGACGGGCAGTACTTC.

CDR3 loop: CASSYSFQKETQYF. In nucleotides, the CDR3 is TGTGCCAGCAGTTACTCTTTTCAGAAGGAGACCCAGTACTTC. The rearrangement links TRBV6-6 to TRBJ2-5; D not resolved. In germline, CDR1 is MNHNY, CDR2 SVGAGI (reference sequence). The CDR3 extends over 14 amino acids. Trimming removed 0 bases at V and 5 bases at J, with 10 bases between.

This clonotype showed up just a few times. J is TRBJ1-1 and V is TRBV7-2; D unclear. The V and J ends lost 5 bases and 6 bases respectively, with 16 bases between them. The V gene's germline CDR1 is SGHTA and CDR2 FQGNSA. The CDR3 runs to 14 residues. The CDR3 loop is CASSARTGHAEAFF. CDR3 coding DNA: TGTGCCAGCAGCGCACGGACGGGTCACGCTGAAGCTTTCTTT.

This clonotype occurred many times. V and J are TRBV7-2 and TRBJ2-1; D is possibly TRBD2 (6 bases). This CDR3 has 14 residues. Germline values: CDR1 SGHTA, CDR2 FQGNSA. The V and J ends lost 5 bases and 10 bases respectively, with 18 bases between them. The CDR3 coding sequence is TGTGCCAGCAGCCCCGGCGGGGCTCCTCGAGAGCAGTTCTTC. Its translation: CASSPGGAPREQFF.

This rearrangement joins TRBV18 to TRBJ2-7, with D possibly matching TRBD2 (6 bases). Looked up from germline, CDR1 is KGHSH and CDR2 is LQKENI. V lost 3 bases to trimming and J lost 3 bases, with 9 bases between them. The CDR3 runs 13 residues. The CDR3 loop is CASSPRRDYEQYV. Written as DNA, the CDR3 is TGTGCCAGCTCACCCCGGAGGGACTACGAGCAGTACGTC.

This chain uses TRBV20-1 with TRBJ2-1; 9 bases agree with TRBD2. The CDR3 spans 16 residues. The germline gives CDR1 DFQATT, CDR2 SNEGSKA (reference sequence). The V segment lost 0 bases and the J segment 9 bases; nucleotides outside the gene matches: 12. CDR3 amino acids: CSARDSGGPRLSEQFF. The DNA of the CDR3 is TGCAGTGCTAGAGATAGCGGGGGCCCAAGATTAAGTGAGCAGTTCTTC.

A few counts support this clonotype. The chain employs TRBV6-2 or TRBV6-3 and TRBJ2-5; D uncertain. CDR3 size: 14 residues. Germline-derived CDR1 and CDR2 are MNHEY and SVGEGT. The ends were cut back, 2 bases at V and 2 bases at J, with 9 bases in the middle. For the CDR3, the DNA is TGTGCCAGCAGTTACCGGCCCCATCAAGAGACCCAGTACTTC. This sequence encodes CASSYRPHQETQYF.

This clonotype was found many times. This rearrangement joins TRBV7-2 to TRBJ1-5; D ambiguous. The CDR3 is 14 amino acids. The V end lost 6 bases, the J end lost 0 bases, and 9 bases lay between the germline ends. Germline CDR1 reads SGHTA; CDR2 reads FQGNSA. CDR3 region: CASSYVLSNQPQHF. The CDR3 DNA sequence: TGTGCCAGCAGTTATGTTCTTAGCAATCAGCCCCAGCATTTT.

This clonotype appeared a few times. This chain links TRBV5-6 with TRBJ1-1; tentatively, D is TRBD1 (6 bases). The V and J ends lost 0 bases and 0 bases respectively, with 18 bases between them. The CDR3 spans 18 residues. Germline CDR1 and CDR2: SGHDT and YYEEEE. The CDR3 protein is CASSLAGGRGTMNTEAFF. CDR3 DNA sequence: TGTGCCAGCAGCTTGGCCGGGGGCAGGGGAACGATGAACACTGAAGCTTTCTTT.

The rearrangement links TRBV6-5 to TRBJ2-7; D remains ambiguous. CDR1 is MNHEY, CDR2 SVGAGI, per germline. The CDR3 extends over 13 amino acids. Trimming cost V 5 bases and J 2 bases, with 10 bases left between them. CDR3 in amino acids: CASSKAEAYEQYF. CDR3 nucleotides: TGTGCCAGCAGTAAGGCCGAAGCCTACGAGCAGTACTTC.

A word on this clonotype: This may be a read error, as it is one base from a much larger clone. This chain links TRBV7-6 with TRBJ2-1, with a possible D match to TRBD2 (5 bases). The germline V gene has CDR1 SGHVS and CDR2 FNYEAQ. The length of the CDR3 is 15 residues. Trimming cost V 6 bases and J 4 bases, with 16 bases left between them. The CDR3 here is CASRGSSRTYNEQFF. The CDR3 bases are TGTGCCAGCAGGGGGTCTAGCCGGACGTACAATGAGCAGTTCTTC.

The sample holds one count of this clonotype. A clone one base away is much larger, so this may be a read error. V gene TRBV7-6 combines with J gene TRBJ2-5; D uncertain. Germline assignment: CDR1 SGHVS and CDR2 FNYEAQ. CDR3 length equals 15 residues. In DNA, the CDR3 is TGTGCCGGCAGCCAACTCGCAAAGAAGCAAGAGACCCAGTACTTC. Translation: CAGSQLAKKQETQYF.

In regard to this clonotype: The junction departs from the called germline gene at one end, perhaps through a read error. The chain links TRBV19 to TRBJ1-2; a possible D gene is TRBD1 (5 bases). The CDR3 covers 13 residues. CDR1 and CDR2 from the germline V gene are LNHDA and SQIVND (reference sequence). For the CDR3, the DNA is TGTGTCAGTAAGGTCACGGGGGGCTATGGCTACACCTTC. Translating gives CVSKVTGGYGYTF. The whole variable domain, remainder taken from reference TRBV19 and TRBJ1-2, is DGGITQSPKYLFRKEGQNVTLSCEQNLNHDAMYWYRQDPGQGLRLIYYSQIVNDFQKGDIAEGYSVSREKKESFPLTVTSAQKNPTAFYLCVSKVTGGYGYTFGSGTRLTVV.

Worth noting for this clonotype: A much larger clone lies one base from this, so it may be a read error. The rearrangement links TRBV19 to TRBJ2-3, with no clear D. CDR1 and CDR2 from the germline V gene are LNHDA and SQIVND (reference sequence). The CDR3 sequence is 15 residues long. V gave up 6 bases and J gave up 5 bases, with 18 bases separating them. Here the CDR3 reads CASSVLMGLVDTQYF. In nucleotides, the CDR3 is TGTGCCAGTAGCGTGCTCATGGGGTTGGTAGATACGCAGTATTTT.

This clonotype was seen repeatedly, ten times or more. This sequence joins TRBV7-4 and TRBJ2-7; maybe TRBD1 (6 bases). Germline lookup yields CDR1 SGHVT and CDR2 SQSDAQ. CDR3 length: 13 residues. The V end was cut by 4 bases, the J end by 7 bases, with 14 bases between. CDR3 sequence reads: CASSSRGTSEQYV. CDR3 in DNA: TGTGCCAGCAGCTCTAGGGGGACCTCAGAGCAGTACGTC.

In regard to this clonotype: A much larger clone lies one base from this, so it may be a read error. J is TRBJ2-1 and V is TRBV7-9; 7 bases agree with TRBD1. This CDR3 is 15 amino acids long. In germline, CDR1 is SEHNR, CDR2 FQNEAQ (reference sequence). CDR3 protein: CASSPTGVQPNVQFF. The CDR3 DNA is TGTGCCAGCAGCCCTACAGGGGTTCAGCCCAATGTGCAGTTCTTC.

The chain links TRBV15 to TRBJ2-1; D could derive from TRBD1 or TRBD2 (6 bases each). Looked up from germline, CDR1 is LNHNV and CDR2 is YYDKDF (reference sequence). The CDR3 is made up of 17 amino acids. The ends were cut back, 0 bases at V and 3 bases at J, with 15 bases in the middle. In DNA form, the CDR3 reads TGTGCCACCAGCAGAGAGGATCGGGGGCAGATCTACAATGAGCAGTTCTTC. Encoded protein: CATSREDRGQIYNEQFF.

This clonotype has a count of ten or more. CDR3 DNA sequence: TGTGCCAGCAGCTGGACAGCTGGGGCCAACGTCCTGACTTTC. This sequence encodes CASSWTAGANVLTF. This sequence joins TRBV7-8 and TRBJ2-6; a weak D match, TRBD1 (6 bases). Between the trimmed V and J ends, which lost 4 bases and 2 bases, there was a span of 6 bases. This CDR3 is 14 amino acids long. The germline V gene has CDR1 SGHVS and CDR2 FQNEAQ. Full variable domain (rest looked up from reference TRBV7-8 and TRBJ2-6): GAGVSQSPRYKVAKRGQDVALRCDPISGHVSLFWYQQALGQGPEFLTYFQNEAQLDKSGLPSDRFFAERPEGSVSTLKIQRTQQEDSAVYLCASSWTAGANVLTFGAGSRLTVL.

The chain joins TRBV6-6 to TRBJ2-3; D remains ambiguous. Trimming removed 0 bases at V and 3 bases at J, with 7 bases between. The CDR3 is made up of 14 amino acids. Germline V gene lookup returns CDR1 MNHNY and CDR2 SVGAGI (reference sequence). CDR3 DNA: TGTGCCAGCAGTTACTCACTCCGAACAGATACGCAGTATTTT. Its protein product is CASSYSLRTDTQYF.

There are a few counts of this clonotype. This sequence joins TRBV24-1 and TRBJ2-1, with 11 bases aligning to TRBD1. CDR1 is KGHDR, CDR2 SFDVKD, per germline. Unmatched junction bases numbered 2, after V lost 5 bases and J lost 9 bases. The CDR3 extends over 13 amino acids. CDR3 protein: CATSGTGGTEQFF. CDR3 nucleotides: TGTGCCACCAGTGGGACAGGGGGCACTGAGCAGTTCTTC.

V gene TRBV5-4 combines with J gene TRBJ2-2, with D possibly TRBD2 on 6 matching bases. Germline V gene lookup returns CDR1 SGHNT and CDR2 YYREEE (reference sequence). The CDR3 extends over 15 amino acids. V gave up 5 bases and J gave up 4 bases, with 15 bases separating them. The CDR3 DNA reads as TGTGCCAGCAGTAACCCCGGGACTCCCACCGGGGAGCTGTTTTTT. It translates to CASSNPGTPTGELFF.

In its sample, this clonotype was seen many times. This rearrangement joins TRBV12-3 or TRBV12-4 to TRBJ2-1; D is undetermined. The CDR3 is 14 residues long. With 4 bases removed from V and 0 bases from J, the gap between germline ends came to 7 bases. The CDR3 protein is CASSSYSSYNEQFF. DNA for the CDR3: TGTGCCAGCAGTTCGTATAGCTCCTACAATGAGCAGTTCTTC.

This clonotype occurred many times. The rearrangement uses TRBV12-3 or TRBV12-4 and TRBJ2-7, with TRBD1 as a possible D gene (6 bases). The length of the CDR3 is 16 residues. Trimming left V 5 bases short and J 5 bases short, with 22 bases between. CDR3 protein: CASSGLEGDPIDEQYF. Here the CDR3 DNA reads TGTGCCAGCAGTGGGCTAGAGGGGGATCCCATCGACGAGCAGTACTTC.